The 21 T cell receptor beta chains reported below all come from one sample, sequenced in a study of OX40 agonist ivuxolimab in advanced cancers. Method: immunoSEQ multiplex PCR; TCRdb's copy keeps in-frame clones and lacks some. The sample lists about 83,000 clones, under 95% occurring once. Sequencing was performed on CD4+ or CD8+ T cells sorted from blood, taken in a trial of the OX40 agonist ivuxolimab. Receptor source: an adult with an advanced solid tumor such as melanoma, head and neck, liver or kidney cancer.

Concerning this clone itself: The same CDR3 arises from other DNA sequences in this sample as well. The rearrangement links TRBV19 to TRBJ2-7; D is tentatively TRBD1 or TRBD2 (5 bases each). The germline V and J ends were trimmed by 6 bases and 0 bases, with 12 bases remaining between them. Germline-derived CDR1 and CDR2 are LNHDA and SQIVND (reference sequence). CDR3 length: 14 residues. The DNA of the CDR3 is TGTGCCAGTAGCTCAACGGGGCACTCCTACGAGCAGTACGTC. Encoded protein: CASSSTGHSYEQYV.

The gene calls are TRBV30 and TRBJ1-5, with D unclear. This CDR3 has 13 amino acids. Germline loops: CDR1 GTSNPN, CDR2 SVGIG (reference sequence). V shed 4 bases and J shed 2 bases, with 9 bases lying between them. The CDR3 spells CAWNEGGNQPQHF. The CDR3 region has the DNA TGTGCCTGGAACGAGGGAGGCAATCAGCCCCAGCATTTT. Supplemented by reference TRBV30 and TRBJ1-5, the full variable domain reads SQTIHQWPATLVQPVGSPLSLECTVEGTSNPNLYWYRQAAGRGLQLLFYSVGIGQISSEVPQNLSASRPQDRQFILSSKKLLLSDSGFYLCAWNEGGNQPQHFGDGTRLSIL.

The rearrangement joins TRBV11-3 to TRBJ1-1; TRBD1 might be the D (5 bases). Trimming cost V 1 base and J 0 bases, with 9 bases left between them. CDR1 and CDR2 (germline): SGHNT, YENEEA. The CDR3 loop spans 15 amino acids. The CDR3 DNA reads TGTGCCAGCAGCTTAGGAGGGGCCATGAACACTGAAGCTTTCTTT. It is translated as CASSLGGAMNTEAFF.

The chain uses TRBV19 and TRBJ1-1; D gene uncertain. The V end lost 5 bases, the J end lost 2 bases, and 6 bases lay between the germline ends. CDR3 length: 12 residues. Germline CDR1 reads LNHDA; CDR2 reads SQIVND (reference sequence). CDR3 loop: CASSDPNTEAFF. DNA of the CDR3: TGTGCCAGTAGTGACCCTAACACTGAAGCTTTCTTT.

The V and J genes are TRBV30 and TRBJ2-5; D is unclear. CDR1 GTSNPN and CDR2 SVGIG come from the germline V gene (reference sequence). The CDR3 has 12 amino acids. Trimming shortened V by 0 bases and J by 4 bases, and 6 bases separated the two germline ends. CDR3 sequence (DNA): TGTGCCTGGAGTGTACAACGAGAGACCCAGTACTTC. It is translated as CAWSVQRETQYF.

This chain connects TRBV5-6 to TRBJ2-3; D call uncertain. The V and J ends lost 0 bases and 5 bases respectively, with 7 bases between them. CDR1 is SGHDT and CDR2 is YYEEEE in the germline V gene. The CDR3 is 13 amino acids. The chain's CDR3 is CASSLAPRDTQYF. The DNA of the CDR3 is TGTGCCAGCAGCTTGGCACCTCGAGATACGCAGTATTTT.

The chain couples TRBV11-2 to TRBJ1-6, with 9 bases lining up with TRBD1. Trimming cost V 9 bases and J 9 bases; bases outside gene matches: 9. The germline gives CDR1 SGHAT, CDR2 FQNNGV. The CDR3 is 14 residues long. CDR3 sequence: CASQTGTGPSPLHF. The CDR3, as DNA: TGTGCCAGTCAGACCGGGACAGGGCCTTCACCCCTCCACTTT.

The chain recombines TRBV28 with TRBJ1-6, with D unclear. The germline CDR1 and CDR2 sequences are MDHEN and SYDVKM. This CDR3 spans 12 amino acids. Deletions cut 7 bases from V and 6 bases from J, with 7 bases between. DNA of the CDR3: TGTGCCAGCACCCTCATTAATTCACCCCTCCACTTT. Encoded protein: CASTLINSPLHF.

The sample holds one count of this clone. The rearrangement uses TRBV4-2 and TRBJ1-2; D not certain. The V gene lost 1 base and the J gene lost 6 bases, with 9 bases spanning the gap. This CDR3 is 13 amino acids long. From germline, CDR1 is LGHNA and CDR2 YNFKEQ. The CDR3 sequence is CASSQVEGNGYTF. CDR3 bases: TGTGCCAGCAGCCAAGTTGAGGGAAATGGCTACACCTTC.

This sequence joins TRBV11-3 and TRBJ2-1; TRBD2 matches 10 bases. This CDR3 region has 20 residues. V lost 1 base to trimming and J lost 8 bases; unmatched junction nucleotides: 20. Germline CDR1 reads SGHNT; CDR2 reads YENEEA. CDR3 in amino acids: CASSLAHRSGRASAYYEQFF. The CDR3 DNA reads as TGTGCCAGCAGCTTAGCCCACAGAAGCGGGAGGGCCTCAGCGTATTATGAGCAGTTCTTC.

V and J are TRBV19 and TRBJ2-1; D is ambiguous. V shed 6 bases and J shed 6 bases, with 18 bases lying between them. The germline gives CDR1 LNHDA, CDR2 SQIVND (reference sequence). The CDR3 spans 15 residues. This chain's CDR3 is CASRPGLVEINEQFF. The CDR3 coding sequence is TGTGCCAGTAGACCCGGCTTAGTTGAGATCAATGAGCAGTTCTTC. The full variable domain, in which reference TRBV19 and TRBJ2-1 provide the parts outside the CDR3, is DGGITQSPKYLFRKEGQNVTLSCEQNLNHDAMYWYRQDPGQGLRLIYYSQIVNDFQKGDIAEGYSVSREKKESFPLTVTSAQKNPTAFYLCASRPGLVEINEQFFGPGTRLTVL.

V gene TRBV5-4 combines with J gene TRBJ2-7; D possibly corresponds to TRBD1 (5 bases). Germline CDR1 and CDR2: SGHNT and YYREEE (reference sequence). Between the trimmed V and J ends, which lost 0 bases and 1 base, there was a span of 11 bases. This CDR3 comprises 15 residues. CDR3 coding DNA: TGTGCCAGCAGCTTGGGCCAGGGTGTATCCTACGAGCAGTACTTC. Protein product: CASSLGQGVSYEQYF.

DNA for the CDR3: TGTGCCACCAGCAGACCGGCAACCCCCCAAGAGACCCAGTACTTC. It encodes CATSRPATPQETQYF. This chain uses TRBV15 with TRBJ2-5, with D hard to call. Looked up from germline, CDR1 is LNHNV and CDR2 is YYDKDF (reference sequence). V was trimmed by 2 bases and J by 1 base, leaving 11 bases between them. The CDR3 totals 15 residues. The variable domain in full, with the rest retrieved from reference TRBV15 and TRBJ2-5, is DAMVIQNPRYQVTQFGKPVTLSCSQTLNHNVMYWYQQKSSQAPKLLFHYYDKDFNNEADTPDNFQSRRPNTSFCFLDIRSPGLGDTAMYLCATSRPATPQETQYFGPGTRLLVL.

This sequence joins TRBV28 and TRBJ1-5; D unclear. Germline V gives CDR1 MDHEN, CDR2 SYDVKM. CDR3 length: 16 amino acids. The V and J ends lost 5 bases and 0 bases respectively, with 14 bases between them. The CDR3 sequence is CASSVPRQRSNQPQHF. The CDR3 coding sequence is TGTGCCAGCAGTGTGCCTAGGCAGCGTAGCAATCAGCCCCAGCATTTT.

The chain combines TRBV28 with TRBJ2-3, with TRBD1 matching over 8 bases. The J segment lost 4 bases and the V segment lost 1 base, leaving 10 bases of the junction unmatched. CDR1 is MDHEN and CDR2 is SYDVKM in the germline V gene. The CDR3 totals 17 residues. The chain's CDR3 is CASSLSPQGAISDTQYF. The DNA for the CDR3 is TGTGCCAGCAGTTTATCCCCCCAGGGGGCTATATCAGATACGCAGTATTTT.

This chain links TRBV11-3 with TRBJ2-1; D ambiguous. Trimming removed 1 base from V and 7 bases from J, with 8 bases in between. The CDR3 has 13 amino acids. The germline gives CDR1 SGHNT, CDR2 YENEEA. The CDR3 DNA reads TGTGCCAGCAGCTTAGTATTTGGAAATGAGCAGTTCTTC. Encoded protein: CASSLVFGNEQFF.

The chain joins TRBV7-2 to TRBJ2-1, with D maybe TRBD1 (6 bases). The germline V gene has CDR1 SGHTA and CDR2 FQGNSA. Trimming took off 4 bases at V and 3 bases at J, with 7 bases between the two ends. This CDR3 is 13 amino acids long. CDR3 DNA sequence: TGTGCCAGCAGCTCGGGACACTACAATGAGCAGTTCTTC. Translated: CASSSGHYNEQFF.

This rearrangement joins TRBV15 to TRBJ1-5; possible D gene TRBD1, 5 bases. The CDR3 runs to 15 residues. Trimming took 8 bases from V and 0 from J, leaving 14 bases between them. CDR1 is LNHNV and CDR2 is YYDKDF in the germline V gene (reference sequence). This chain's CDR3 is CATVAEGDSNQPQHF. The CDR3 nucleotides read TGTGCCACCGTCGCGGAAGGGGATAGCAATCAGCCCCAGCATTTT.

The chain carries TRBV4-2 and TRBJ1-5; no clear D gene. V lost 2 bases, J lost 0 bases, and 5 bases lay in between. The length of the CDR3 is 14 residues. The germline V gene encodes CDR1 LGHNA and CDR2 YNFKEQ. This CDR3 is CASSQPYSNQPQHF. In DNA form, the CDR3 reads TGTGCCAGCAGCCAACCTTATAGCAATCAGCCCCAGCATTTT.

This clone was found a few times. The chain carries TRBV19 and TRBJ1-2, with 8 bases fitting TRBD1. CDR1 and CDR2 (germline): LNHDA, SQIVND (reference sequence). The length of the CDR3 is 14 residues. The ends lost 5 bases at V and 4 bases at J; junction bases unmatched: 6. The CDR3 spells CASSPQDRVYGYTF. The CDR3 DNA reads TGTGCCAGTAGTCCTCAGGACAGGGTCTATGGCTACACCTTC.

The J gene is TRBJ2-1, the V gene TRBV7-9; tentatively, D is TRBD1 (5 bases). Trimming shortened V by 2 bases and J by 6 bases, and 11 bases separated the two germline ends. The V gene's germline CDR1 is SEHNR and CDR2 FQNEAQ (reference sequence). The CDR3 sequence is 14 residues long. The CDR3 DNA is TGTGCCAGCAGCTTAACAGGTCTCGGCAATGAGCAGTTCTTC. This encodes CASSLTGLGNEQFF.